These 21 T cell receptor beta chains were all obtained from the same sample, sequenced in a study of tissue T cells after allogeneic stem cell transplantation. Clones were read by immunoSEQ multiplex PCR, and TCRdb kept only the in-frame ones, dropping some. The sample has more than 20,000 clones; 72% are singletons. Sequences were obtained from spleen. These receptors originate from a female BALB/c mouse in good health. The strain's MHC haplotype is H2-d.

This clone was detected a few times. The genes and germline here are from mouse. The missing CDR3 end, 1 residue past where the read stops, is filled in from the germline J gene. The chain joins TRBV1 to TRBJ2-7; 9 positions match TRBD2. J lost 3 bases, V lost 0 bases, and 3 bases had no gene match. CDR1 and CDR2 from the germline V gene are NSQYPW and LRSPGD (reference sequence). The CDR3 runs 15 residues. The CDR3 region is CTCSADPGGVYEQYF. The sequenced part of the CDR3 DNA is TGCACCTGCAGTGCAGATCCTGGGGGGGTCTATGAACAGTAC.

Notes on this clone: Gene names follow the mouse nomenclature. The CDR3 is cut off 1 residue early in the read; its end comes from the germline J gene. This chain connects TRBV1 to TRBJ2-1; the D is unclear. Germline values: CDR1 NSQYPW, CDR2 LRSPGD (reference sequence). Trimming pared 1 base from V and 0 bases from J, leaving 4 bases between. The CDR3 consists of 14 residues. The CDR3 loop is CTCSAGDNYAEQFF. Incomplete CDR3 DNA: TGCACCTGCAGTGCAGGGGATAACTATGCTGAGCAGTTC.

Concerning this clone: The genes are named according to mouse. The sequence runs out 1 residue before the end of the CDR3; the remainder is reconstructed from the germline J gene. V is TRBV3 and J is TRBJ2-5; D gene unclear. Deletions cut 5 bases from V and 0 bases from J, with 9 bases between. The CDR3 sequence is 14 residues long. Germline V gives CDR1 SNHLY, CDR2 FYNGKV (reference sequence). The part of the CDR3 DNA that was read is TGTGCCAGCAGCATTCAAATTAACCAAGACACCCAGTAC. Its protein is CASSIQINQDTQY. The complete CDR3 sequence is CASSIQINQDTQYF.

This clone appeared a few times. The germline and genes are mouse ones. With the read ending 1 residue before the CDR3 end, the germline J gene is used to fill in that end. The genes are TRBV13-1 and TRBJ2-7; TRBD1 is a possible D gene (7 bases). CDR1 is NSHNY, CDR2 SYGAGN, per germline. The ends were cut back, 2 bases at V and 4 bases at J, with 10 bases in the middle. This CDR3 has 13 residues. This CDR3 reads CASSEPGGYEQYF. The CDR3 DNA, read in part, is TGTGCCAGCAGTGAGCCAGGGGGGTATGAACAGTAC.

On this clone itself: The germline and genes are mouse ones. Read data end 1 residue before the CDR3 end; the end is taken from the germline J gene. The chain has TRBV13-3 and TRBJ2-2; D remains unclear. The CDR3 covers 14 residues. Germline V lookup: CDR1 NNHDY, CDR2 SYVADS. V was pared by 2 bases and J by 0 bases, with 5 bases between. The sequenced part of the CDR3 DNA is TGTGCCAGCAGTGAAACAGCAAACACCGGGCAGCTCTAC. Its protein product is CASSETANTGQLY. The entire CDR3 protein is CASSETANTGQLYF.

A word on this clone: Gene names refer to mouse genes. The read terminates 1 residue ahead of where the CDR3 ends, so the germline J gene completes it. The V call is TRBV13-1, the J call TRBJ2-3; TRBD1 matches 9 bases. The CDR3 is 14 residues long. Germline V gives CDR1 NSHNY, CDR2 SYGAGN. Trimming took 2 bases from V and 4 from J; bases not matched to a gene: 2. CDR3 sequence: CASSEGTGSETLYF. CDR3 DNA, as far as it was read: TGTGCCAGCAGTGAGGGGACAGGGTCAGAAACGCTGTAT.

The table lists this clone with a few counts. Genes and germline come from the mouse. The read ends 1 residue before the CDR3 terminus; that terminus is restored from the germline J gene. V is TRBV20 and J is TRBJ1-3; 8 nucleotides match TRBD1. CDR1 is GFQATS and CDR2 is STVNSAI in the germline V gene. V lost 5 bases and J lost 0; bases outside the gene matches: 6. The CDR3 runs to 15 residues. CDR3 protein: CGAADRGSSGNTLYF. CDR3 bases read: TGTGGTGCTGCCGACAGGGGAAGTTCTGGAAATACGCTCTAT.

Of note for this clone: Mouse names are used for the genes. Read sequence stops 1 residue before the CDR3 end, and the germline J gene provides the missing end. The J gene is TRBJ2-7, the V gene TRBV5; possibly TRBD2 for D (6 bases). Between the trimmed V and J ends, which lost 4 bases and 0 bases, there was a span of 7 bases. The length of the CDR3 is 13 residues. CDR1 and CDR2 (germline): LGHNA, YNLKQL (reference sequence). The CDR3 reads CASSRDSSYEQYF. The covered CDR3 bases are TGTGCCAGCAGCCGGGACTCCTCCTATGAACAGTAC.

This clone was recorded a few times. The listed genes are named as in mouse. The sequence runs out 1 residue before the end of the CDR3; the remainder is reconstructed from the germline J gene. The chain uses TRBV4 and TRBJ1-3; D is unresolved. Germline CDR1 and CDR2: LGHDT and YNNKQL (reference sequence). The V end lost 5 bases, the J end lost 4 bases, and 6 bases lay between the germline ends. CDR3 length: 12 residues. The CDR3 here is CASSPRGNTLYF. The CDR3 DNA, read in part, is TGTGCCAGCAGCCCGAGAGGAAATACGCTCTAT. Using reference TRBV4 and TRBJ1-3 for the parts outside the CDR3, the full variable domain is ETAVFQTPNYHVTQVGNEVSFNCKQTLGHDTMYWYKQDSKKLLKIMFSYNNKQLIVNETVPRRFSPQSSDKAHLNLRIKSVEPEDSAVYLCASSPRGNTLYFGEGSRLIVV.

For this clone: Gene labels here are mouse ones. From the germline J gene comes the end of the CDR3, since the read stops 1 residue before it. V is TRBV13-2 and J is TRBJ2-2, with D perhaps matching TRBD1 (6 bases). This CDR3 region has 15 residues. Germline CDR1 NNHNN, CDR2 SYGAGS (reference sequence). V shed 6 bases and J shed 1 base, with 13 bases lying between them. CDR3 region: CASAQGRGNTGQLYF. The sequenced part of the CDR3 DNA is TGTGCCAGCGCCCAGGGCAGGGGAAACACCGGGCAGCTCTAC.

Comment on this clone: Gene names refer to mouse genes. The read terminates 1 residue before the CDR3 end, so the remaining end is supplied by the germline J gene. The chain has TRBV4 and TRBJ2-5; D might be TRBD1 or TRBD2, each matching 5 bases. The CDR3 is 13 amino acids. Trimming removed 5 bases from V and 4 bases from J, with 10 bases in between. In germline, CDR1 is LGHDT, CDR2 YNNKQL (reference sequence). CDR3 bases read: TGTGCCAGCAGCACCGGGACCGAAGACACCCAGTAC. Protein sequence: CASSTGTEDTQY. The CDR3 in full is CASSTGTEDTQYF.

Notes on this clone: Mouse names are used for the genes. Coverage ceases 1 residue before the CDR3 finishes, and the germline J gene fills in the end. The V call is TRBV5, the J call TRBJ1-5, with 7 bases identical to TRBD1. Germline CDR1 and CDR2: LGHNA and YNLKQL (reference sequence). The CDR3 contains 15 residues. Trimming took 2 bases from V and 2 from J; bases not matched to a gene: 3. CDR3 amino acids: CASSQRQGDNQAPLF. The CDR3 DNA, read in part, is TGTGCCAGCAGCCAAAGACAGGGAGACAACCAGGCTCCGCTT.

As regards this clone: Gene names are the mouse ones. The CDR3 is cut off 1 residue early in the read; its end comes from the germline J gene. The chain combines TRBV4 with TRBJ1-3, with 8 bases aligning to TRBD1. Unmatched junction bases numbered 5, after V lost 4 bases and J lost 0 bases. This CDR3 has 16 amino acids. Looked up from germline, CDR1 is LGHDT and CDR2 is YNNKQL (reference sequence). CDR3 region: CASSLGQGNSGNTLYF. The CDR3 bases that were read are TGTGCCAGCAGCTTAGGACAGGGAAATTCTGGAAATACGCTCTAT.

About this clone itself: Gene names are mouse gene names. From the germline J gene comes the end of the CDR3, since the read stops 1 residue before it. The chain uses TRBV13-1 and TRBJ2-5; D ambiguous. Germline values: CDR1 NSHNY, CDR2 SYGAGN. CDR3 length: 15 amino acids. Trimming removed 0 bases at V and 2 bases at J, with 10 bases between. The CDR3 bases that were read are TGTGCCAGCAGTGATGCTTGGGATGGCCAAGACACCCAGTAC. As protein: CASSDAWDGQDTQY. The CDR3 in full is CASSDAWDGQDTQYF.

A word on this clone: The germline and genes are mouse ones. The read finishes 1 residue shy of the CDR3 end, and the germline J gene is used to complete it. The J gene is TRBJ1-1, the V gene TRBV4; no reliable D call. CDR3 size: 10 residues. Between the trimmed V and J ends, which lost 10 bases and 1 base, there was a span of 4 bases. CDR1 and CDR2 from the germline V gene are LGHDT and YNNKQL (reference sequence). Here the CDR3 reads CATQNTEVFF. Incomplete CDR3 DNA: TGTGCCACACAAAACACAGAAGTCTTC.

Concerning this clone itself: Mouse germline and gene names are used. The CDR3 end lies 1 residue beyond the end of the read and is filled in from the germline J gene. The chain carries TRBV19 and TRBJ1-2, with D tentatively TRBD1 (6 bases). CDR1 is FNHDT, CDR2 SITEND, per germline (reference sequence). The germline V and J ends were trimmed by 0 bases and 3 bases, with 9 bases remaining between them. The CDR3 loop spans 14 amino acids. CDR3 DNA, as far as it was read: TGTGCCAGCAGTATAGCAGGGGCGGACTCCGACTACACC. It encodes CASSIAGADSDYT. The entire CDR3 protein reads CASSIAGADSDYTF. The full variable domain, its missing parts supplied by reference TRBV19 and TRBJ1-2, is GGIITQTPKFLIGQEGQKLTLKCQQNFNHDTMYWYRQDSGKGLRLIYYSITENDLQKGDLSEGYDASREKKSSFSLTVTSAQKNEMAVFLCASSIAGADSDYTFGSGTRLLVI.

Regarding this clone: The genes are named according to mouse. The CDR3 extends 1 residue past the end of the read, so its final part is completed from the germline J gene. The chain recombines TRBV13-1 with TRBJ2-7; the match to TRBD2 covers 11 bases. Germline V gene sequence: CDR1 NSHNY, CDR2 SYGAGN. The CDR3 extends over 15 amino acids. With V trimmed by 3 bases and J by 0 bases, 2 bases remained unmatched. This chain's CDR3 is CASSGLGGSSYEQYF. CDR3 bases read: TGTGCCAGCAGTGGACTGGGGGGGAGCTCCTATGAACAGTAC.

This clone has a single count. The germline and genes are mouse ones. Here the CDR3 reads CTCSADWLGEDTQYF. The part of the CDR3 DNA that was read is TGCACCTGCAGTGCAGATTGGCTGGGTGAAGACACCCAGTAC. The V call is TRBV1, the J call TRBJ2-5; D might be TRBD2 (5 bases). The read comes to an end 1 residue before the CDR3 does, leaving the germline J gene to fill in the end. Germline V CDR1 and CDR2: NSQYPW, LRSPGD (reference sequence). This CDR3 is 15 amino acids long. Trimming shortened V by 0 bases and J by 4 bases, and 11 bases separated the two germline ends.

As to this clone: Gene and germline names: mouse. From the germline J gene comes the end of the CDR3, since the read stops 1 residue before it. The chain combines TRBV31 with TRBJ2-5; 8 bases match TRBD2. Germline values: CDR1 GKSSPN, CDR2 SITVG. J was trimmed by 0 bases and V by 3 bases; bases with no gene match: 5. The CDR3 has 15 residues. CDR3 amino acids: CAWSRLGFNQDTQYF. The covered CDR3 bases are TGTGCCTGGAGCCGACTGGGGTTTAACCAAGACACCCAGTAC.

As for this clone: Any gene name here is a mouse gene name. The missing CDR3 end, 1 residue past where the read stops, is filled in from the germline J gene. The chain employs TRBV14 and TRBJ1-4; D may be TRBD1 (6 bases). V was cut by 5 bases and J by 2 bases, with 10 bases left in between. Looked up from germline, CDR1 is SGHDT and CDR2 is FRDEAV. The CDR3 loop spans 14 amino acids. Partial CDR3 DNA: TGTGCCAGCAGCCCCGGGACATCCAACGAAAGATTATTT. Protein product: CASSPGTSNERLF. The entire CDR3 protein reads CASSPGTSNERLFF.

Notes on this clone: Gene names refer to mouse genes. Read sequence stops 1 residue before the CDR3 end, and the germline J gene provides the missing end. V usage is TRBV13-2 and J usage is TRBJ2-5, with a tentative D call TRBD1 (6 bases). Trimming shortened V by 1 base and J by 0 bases, and 9 bases separated the two germline ends. Per the germline V gene, CDR1 is NNHNN and CDR2 is SYGAGS (reference sequence). The CDR3 runs 15 residues. The CDR3 is CASGDTGINQDTQYF. The sequenced CDR3 bases are TGTGCCAGCGGTGATACAGGGATTAACCAAGACACCCAGTAC.